Listed below are T cell receptor beta chains from one sample, sequenced in a study of T-cell memory formation after mild COVID-19. In TCRdb, the 5' RACE reads were re-called with MiXCR into one record per CDR3 protein. The sample holds about 260,000 distinct CDR3 sequences, approximately 8.4% seen once. The sample taken for sequencing was PBMCs or a T cell subset sorted from them (not recorded which). Source of these receptors: a man aged 18 to 29 who had mild COVID-19 (a few samples of this study predate the infection). Cell type and time point are not known. CDR3s leave out the opening cysteine and the closing phenylalanine or tryptophan.

TRBV12-3/TRBV12-4 ASGWGGRGDTQY
TRBV11-1 ASKRQGPYEQY
TRBV7-9 ASSSQGYATNEKLF
TRBV5-1 ASSLSPTGLTGELF
TRBV7-2 ASSLHRDYGYT
TRBV6-5 ASSYAGLAGGPPTDTQY
TRBV19 ASSIKGNYGYT
TRBV9 ASSADGNQPQH
TRBV6-2/TRBV6-3 ASSSGELF
TRBV5-5 ASSLSRQPRDGYT